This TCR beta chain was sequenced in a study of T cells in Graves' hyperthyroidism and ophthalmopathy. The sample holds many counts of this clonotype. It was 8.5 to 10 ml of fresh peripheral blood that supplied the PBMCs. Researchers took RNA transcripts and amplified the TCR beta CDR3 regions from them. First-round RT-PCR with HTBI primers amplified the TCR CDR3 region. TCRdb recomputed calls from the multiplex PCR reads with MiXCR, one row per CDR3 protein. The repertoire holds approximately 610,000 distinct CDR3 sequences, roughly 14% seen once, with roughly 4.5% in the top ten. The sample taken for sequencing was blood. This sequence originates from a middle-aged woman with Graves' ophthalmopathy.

The CDR3 nucleotides are TGTGCCTGGAGATTCATGAACACTGAAGCTTTCTTT. Protein: CAWRFMNTEAFF. This chain joins TRBV30 and TRBJ1-1; D ambiguous. Germline lookup yields CDR1 GTSNPN and CDR2 SVGIG (reference sequence). The V end lost 3 bases, the J end lost 0 bases, and 5 bases lay between the germline ends. This CDR3 has 12 residues.